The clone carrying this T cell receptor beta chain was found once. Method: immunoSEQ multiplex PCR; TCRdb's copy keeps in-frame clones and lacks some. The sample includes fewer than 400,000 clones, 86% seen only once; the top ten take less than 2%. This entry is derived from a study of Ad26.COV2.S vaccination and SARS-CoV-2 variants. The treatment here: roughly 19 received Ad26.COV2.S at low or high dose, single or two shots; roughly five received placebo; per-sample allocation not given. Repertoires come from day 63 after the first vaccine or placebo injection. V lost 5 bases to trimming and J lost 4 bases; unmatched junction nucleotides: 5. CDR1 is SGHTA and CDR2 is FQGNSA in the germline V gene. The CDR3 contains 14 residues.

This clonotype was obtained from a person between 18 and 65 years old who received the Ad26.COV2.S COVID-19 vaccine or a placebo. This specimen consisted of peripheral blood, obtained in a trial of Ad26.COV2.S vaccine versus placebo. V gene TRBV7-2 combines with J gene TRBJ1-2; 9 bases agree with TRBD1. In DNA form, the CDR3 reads TGTGCCAGCAGCAAGGACAGGGGCCCCTATGGCTACACCTTC. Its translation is CASSKDRGPYGYTF.